This TCR beta chain was obtained from a study of PD-L1 blockade in urothelial cancer. In the study overall: Blood was analyzed 3 weeks (second dose) and 6 weeks after treatment start.

Synthetic templates analogous to TCR were spiked into all PCRs individually. This table comes from immunoSEQ multiplex PCR, and its TCRdb copy is limited to in-frame clones, with some not included. The sample has some 49,000 clones, around 90% seen once. Patient disease was locally advanced or metastatic urothelial carcinoma. The sequences come from PBMCs, collected around atezolizumab (anti-PD-L1) treatment. The clonotype originates from a man aged 55 to 69 with urothelial cancer.

The CDR3 nucleotides read TGTGCCAGTAGTATAGTAGCGGGGGATGAGCAGTTCTTC. It specifies CASSIVAGDEQFF. The gene calls are TRBV19 and TRBJ2-1; 9 nucleotides align to TRBD2. The junction had 0 bases not matched to a gene; V was cut back by 1 base and J by 8 bases. The germline CDR1 and CDR2 sequences are LNHDA and SQIVND (reference sequence). CDR3 size: 13 residues.